This T cell receptor beta chain is drawn from a study of blood T cell repertoires in COVID-19. Study background: Acute and convalescent COVID-19 specimens originated in the United States, Italy and Spain. T cells, B-cell-depleted T cells, or PBMCs provided the cDNA or gDNA that served as material.

The CDR3 length is 15 residues. V lost 3 bases to trimming and J lost 7 bases, with 15 bases between them. Germline V gives CDR1 ENHRY, CDR2 SYGVKD. In the authors' methods: Amplified reference gene primers provided the basis for estimating nucleated cell counts. The protocol was immunoSEQ multiplex PCR, while the TCRdb copy is restricted to in-frame clones and leaves out a portion. The V and J calls and the clone size are those of that table, but D and trimming were determined from the DNA. The data hold fewer than 350,000 clones, with less than 90% observed a single time. The specimen sequenced was peripheral blood. The rearrangement joins TRBV10-3 to TRBJ1-4, with D perhaps matching TRBD1 (5 bases). This TCR came from a woman aged 25 to 45 with COVID-19, enrolled during active disease. The CDR3 reads CAISDTAAGVEKLFF. As DNA, the CDR3 is TGTGCCATCAGTGACACTGCCGCGGGGGTTGAAAAACTGTTTTTT.